This T cell receptor beta chain originates from a study of identical twins (dated by TCRdb to about 2016). As for the study more broadly: TCR alpha and beta repertoires from monozygotic twins, unrelated adults of various ages and cord blood were deep-sequenced to test whether fetal clonotypes persist. Replicate twin experiments were performed at different times using different library preparation protocols to rule out contamination. The paper's findings and limits, for the study overall: Out-of-frame TCR alpha sharing in monozygotic twins was systematically underestimated by recombination models, whereas sharing between unrelated individuals was in agreement with the recombination models. Zero-insertion analyses could be partly confounded by invariant T cells such as MAIT and iNKT, although diverse VJ usage argued against such confounding for most clonotypes. Because the same donors could not be followed over many years, the conclusions depended on cross-sectional statistical analysis. Compared with coincidental sharing between unrelated individuals, out-of-frame TCR alpha sequences shared between twins had an excess of sequences with low generation probability. Fewer insertions were carried by abundant cord blood beta clonotypes; a weaker similar trend was observed in young adult naive repertoires, while no such trend was observed in memory repertoires. In beta out-of-frame sequences, excess twin sharing was weaker, because having fewer shared sequences lowered the signal-to-noise ratio.

Ten or more counts support this clonotype. No antigen is known for it. No base qualities exist here, and no much larger clone lies one base off it. Library construction relied on 5' RACE. TCRdb records Illumina HiSeq 2000 as the sequencer. Template switching introduced a universal primer binding site; the final cDNA contained a unique molecular identifier, enabling accurate counting of TCR cDNA molecules. Specific primers in the conserved constant-segment region were used to synthesize first-strand cDNA for TCR alpha and beta chains. To control for contamination, every cDNA library was double barcoded, receiving both a SMART-Mk sample barcode and Illumina barcodes. Two successive PCR steps introduced TruSeq adapter sequences along with Illumina sample barcodes. The TCR alpha and beta cDNA libraries were sequenced on the Illumina HiSeq platform using custom primers. On the authors' methods: MiGEC was used to process raw reads and extract unique molecular identifiers, and MiXCR was used to find CDR3 positions. Recombination models were inferred per individual with the repgenHMM and IGoR tools using an EM algorithm. The analysis of shared clonotypes was done with the tcR package in R, with sharing normalized by the product of cloneset sizes. Out-of-frame nonproductive sequences were analyzed to study raw recombination free of thymic and clonal selection effects. Through fastp at Q25 and MiXCR, TCRdb rebuilt clones from the public reads, retaining in-frame beta chains. CDR3 protein duplicates are merged, each entry listing the most common genes and DNA. These V and J calls derive from TCRdb rather than the authors' analysis. The sample yields under 300,000 distinct CDR3 sequences; roughly 13% were counted once. The ten most abundant clones make up under 4.5% of the sample.

Every donor was a healthy Caucasian. Three pairs of female monozygotic twins, all aged about 18 to 30 years, made up the twin cohort. Using Miltenyi CD45RO+ enrichment and human naive T-cell isolation kits, memory (CD45RO+) and naive T cells were isolated from PBMC. Trimming takes 0 bases from V and 8 bases from J, and the germline ends sit 13 bases apart. Via the germline V gene, CDR1 is LGHNA and CDR2 YSLEER. From its cysteine to its phenylalanine, the CDR3 spans 15 amino acids. Just the 45-base CDR3 DNA is kept, in frame starting at base 1. These same data were also listed under a study on yellow fever vaccine responses in identical twins. As described in the second report: The T cell response to vaccination in identical twins was reported by the authors to appear partly convergent and partly personalized. The study precisely tracked vaccine-responding T cell clones in identical twins.

Sequencing used memory (CD45RO+) T cells sorted from blood. Interpreted using the paper, the cell subset or site label stands for: CD45RO+ enriched T cells. This receptor was taken from a woman aged 18-35 years in good health. The V and J segments used are TRBV4-3 and TRBJ1-4; no D segment can be confidently identified. The CDR3 has the sequence CASSQDLRSGEKLFF. The nucleotides are TGCGCCAGCAGCCAAGATCTGCGCTCTGGAGAAAAACTGTTTTTT.